The source of this T cell receptor (beta chain) is a study of OX40 agonist ivuxolimab in advanced cancers. For the study at large: An anti-OX40 (CD134) antibody with agonistic activity, ivuxolimab, was administered to patients. The study's findings and limits: Some of the lowest clonal expansion was seen in partial responders at 0.1-3.0 mg/kg. The study found that CD8+ T cells averaged more expanded clones than CD4+.

Trimming pared 0 bases from V and 4 bases from J, leaving 6 bases between. Germline loops: CDR1 LNHDA, CDR2 SQIVND (reference sequence). The CDR3 is made up of 14 amino acids. This clone is medium-sized by share. Its antigen is not known. Produced via immunoSEQ multiplex PCR; TCRdb's table is partial and in-frame only. The sample shows some 7,900 clones, over 70% of them seen only once. The sequences come from CD4+ or CD8+ T cells sorted from blood, collected in a trial of the OX40 agonist ivuxolimab. This receptor was taken from an adult with an advanced solid tumor such as melanoma, head and neck, liver or kidney cancer. V usage is TRBV19 and J usage is TRBJ2-2; D is unclear. The CDR3 bases are TGTGCCAGTAGTATAGACGTGGGCACCGGGGAGCTGTTTTTT. This gives the protein CASSIDVGTGELFF.